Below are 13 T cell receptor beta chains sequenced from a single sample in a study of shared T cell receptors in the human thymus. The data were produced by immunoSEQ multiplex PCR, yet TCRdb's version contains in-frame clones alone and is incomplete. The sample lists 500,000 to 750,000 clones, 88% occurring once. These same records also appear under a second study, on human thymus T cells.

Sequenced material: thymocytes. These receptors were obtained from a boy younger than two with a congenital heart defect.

CDR3 DNA: TGTGCCAGCAGTTCCTCAACAGGGGTACTTGATTCACCCCTCCACTTT. The encoded protein is CASSSSTGVLDSPLHF. The chain carries TRBV28 and TRBJ1-6; 7 bases agree with TRBD1. CDR1 and CDR2 (germline): MDHEN, SYDVKM. This CDR3 comprises 16 residues. V was clipped by 4 bases and J by 8 bases; unmatched bases: 11.

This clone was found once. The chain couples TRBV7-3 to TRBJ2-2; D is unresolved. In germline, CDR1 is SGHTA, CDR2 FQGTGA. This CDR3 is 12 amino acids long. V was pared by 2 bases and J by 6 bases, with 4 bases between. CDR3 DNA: TGTGCCAGCAGCTTATCGGCCGGGGAGCTGTTTTTT. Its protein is CASSLSAGELFF.

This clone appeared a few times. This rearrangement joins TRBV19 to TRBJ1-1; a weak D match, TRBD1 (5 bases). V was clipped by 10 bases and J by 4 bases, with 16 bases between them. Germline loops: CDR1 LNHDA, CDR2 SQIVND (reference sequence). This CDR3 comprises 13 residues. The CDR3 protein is CAIYRFQSTEAFF. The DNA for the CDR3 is TGTGCCATATACAGGTTCCAGAGCACTGAAGCTTTCTTT.

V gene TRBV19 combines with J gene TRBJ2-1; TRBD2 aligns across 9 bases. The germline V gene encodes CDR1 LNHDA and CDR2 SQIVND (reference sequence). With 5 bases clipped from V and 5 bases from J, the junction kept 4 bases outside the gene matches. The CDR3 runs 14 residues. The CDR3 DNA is TGTGCCAGTAGTCCACGGACTAGCGACAATGAGCAGTTCTTC. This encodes CASSPRTSDNEQFF.

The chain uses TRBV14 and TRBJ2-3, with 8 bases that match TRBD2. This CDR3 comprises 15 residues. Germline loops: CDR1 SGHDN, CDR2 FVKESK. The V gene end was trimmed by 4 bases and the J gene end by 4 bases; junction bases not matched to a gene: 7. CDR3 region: CASSPREGVADTQYF. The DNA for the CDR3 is TGTGCCAGCAGCCCACGGGAGGGAGTGGCAGATACGCAGTATTTT.

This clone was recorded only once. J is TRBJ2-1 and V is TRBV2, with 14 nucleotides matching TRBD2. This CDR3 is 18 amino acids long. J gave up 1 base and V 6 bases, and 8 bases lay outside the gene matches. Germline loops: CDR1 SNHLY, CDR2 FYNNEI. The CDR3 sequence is CASRAGTSGRGSYNEQFF. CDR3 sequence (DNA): TGTGCCAGCAGAGCCGGGACTAGCGGGAGAGGGTCCTACAATGAGCAGTTCTTC.

CDR3 protein: CASSRDRGEGRANYNEQFF. The CDR3 nucleotides are TGTGCCAGCTCGCGGGACAGGGGAGAAGGTCGGGCTAACTACAATGAGCAGTTCTTC. The chain combines TRBV18 with TRBJ2-1, with TRBD1 matching 10 bases. CDR3 length: 19 residues. Per the germline V gene, CDR1 is KGHSH and CDR2 is LQKENI. The junction had 17 bases not matched to a gene; V was cut back by 6 bases and J by 3 bases.

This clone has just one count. The CDR3 nucleotides are TGTGCCAGCAGCTGGCCCGGGTTAACAGGGATAGGCAATCAGCCCCAGCATTTT. This encodes CASSWPGLTGIGNQPQHF. The V gene is TRBV5-8, the J gene TRBJ1-5; weak D call: TRBD1 (6 bases). The germline V gene has CDR1 SGHTS and CDR2 YDEGEE. The V end lost 3 bases, the J end lost 2 bases, and 21 bases lay between the germline ends. The CDR3 is 18 residues long.

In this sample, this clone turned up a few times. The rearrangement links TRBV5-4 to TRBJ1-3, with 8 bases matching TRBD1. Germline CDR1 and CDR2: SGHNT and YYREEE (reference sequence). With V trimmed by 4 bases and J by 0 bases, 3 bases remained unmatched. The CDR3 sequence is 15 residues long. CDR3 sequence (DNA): TGTGCCAGCAGCCCGGGACAGGCCTCTGGAAACACCATATATTTT. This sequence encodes CASSPGQASGNTIYF.

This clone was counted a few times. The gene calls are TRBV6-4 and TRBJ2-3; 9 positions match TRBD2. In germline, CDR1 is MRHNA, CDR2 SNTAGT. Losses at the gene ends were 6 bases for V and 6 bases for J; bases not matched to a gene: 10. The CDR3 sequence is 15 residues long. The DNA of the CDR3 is TGTGCCAGCAGCTCGCGGGAGGGGCTCCTGGATACGCAGTATTTT. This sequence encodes CASSSREGLLDTQYF.

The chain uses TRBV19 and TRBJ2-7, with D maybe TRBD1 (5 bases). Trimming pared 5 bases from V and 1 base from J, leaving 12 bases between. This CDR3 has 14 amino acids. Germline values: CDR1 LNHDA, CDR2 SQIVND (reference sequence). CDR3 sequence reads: CASSSRQSSYEQYF. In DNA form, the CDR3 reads TGTGCCAGTAGTTCCCGACAGTCATCCTACGAGCAGTACTTC.

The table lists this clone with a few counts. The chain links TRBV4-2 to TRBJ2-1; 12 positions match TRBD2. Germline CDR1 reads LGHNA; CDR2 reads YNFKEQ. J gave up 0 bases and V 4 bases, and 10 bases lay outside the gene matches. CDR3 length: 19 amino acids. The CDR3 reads CASSPGTSGSFSSYNEQFF. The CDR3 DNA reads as TGTGCCAGCAGCCCCGGGACTAGCGGGTCCTTCAGCTCCTACAATGAGCAGTTCTTC.

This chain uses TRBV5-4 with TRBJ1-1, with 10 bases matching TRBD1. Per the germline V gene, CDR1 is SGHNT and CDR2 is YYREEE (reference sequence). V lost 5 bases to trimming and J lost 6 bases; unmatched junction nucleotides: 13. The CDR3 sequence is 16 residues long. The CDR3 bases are TGTGCCAGCAGTTGGGCGCTGGGACAGGGGAGCTCTGAAGCTTTCTTT. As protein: CASSWALGQGSSEAFF. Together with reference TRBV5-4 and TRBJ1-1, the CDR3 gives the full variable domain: ETGVTQSPTHLIKTRGQQVTLRCSSQSGHNTVSWYQQALGQGPQFIFQYYREEENGRGNFPPRFSGLQFPNYSSELNVNALELDDSALYLCASSWALGQGSSEAFFGQGTRLTVV.